This is a list of T cell receptor beta chains from one sample in a study of shared clonotypes between healthy human individuals. Using immunoSEQ multiplex PCR, the repertoire was profiled, and TCRdb retains in-frame clones only, with some absent. The sample contains some 530,000 clones, approximately 78% of which appear only once. Sequences were obtained from PBMCs. Receptors originate from a woman between 35 and 50 years old in good health. Some clones in this sample may be carry-over from other donors' samples. Both conserved end residues are part of each CDR3. A D gene is named only where the DNA matches it firmly. Size values are once, few and many counts, or a class for expanded clones, and some rows have none.

clone_size	v_call	j_call	d_call	cdr3_nt	cdr3_aa
-	TRBV2	TRBJ1-1	-	TGTGCCAGCAGTGAACAGCCGAGGGGCACTGAAGCTTTCTTT	CASSEQPRGTEAFF
-	TRBV5-4	TRBJ2-5	-	TGTGCCAGCAGCTTGAGAGGGACACAAGAGACCCAGTACTTC	CASSLRGTQETQYF
-	TRBV5-1	TRBJ2-7	-	TGCGCCAGCAGCCGCCTATACGGCTCCTACGAGCAGTACTTC	CASSRLYGSYEQYF
once	TRBV18	TRBJ1-3	-	TGTGCCAGCTCACCGACATTAGACTCTGGAAACACCATATATTTT	CASSPTLDSGNTIYF
-	TRBV6-5	TRBJ2-2	-	TGTGCCAGCAGTTACGGGGACGACCCCACCGGGGAGCTGTTTTTT	CASSYGDDPTGELFF
few	TRBV28	TRBJ2-7	-	TGTGCCAGCAGTTTAGCGGGTACTTACTCCTACGAGCAGTACTTC	CASSLAGTYSYEQYF
-	TRBV4-3	TRBJ2-7	-	TGCGCCAGCAGCCAAGGAATTGTCTCCTACGAGCAGTACTTC	CASSQGIVSYEQYF
-	TRBV9	TRBJ1-1	-	TGTGCCAGCAGCGTAGGGGGCCACACTGAAGCTTTCTTT	CASSVGGHTEAFF
-	TRBV5-6	TRBJ2-7	TRBD1	TGTGCCAGCAGCTTGGATGGGACAGGGTACGAGCAGTACTTC	CASSLDGTGYEQYF
few	TRBV5-1	TRBJ2-3	-	TGCGCCAGCAGCTTGTTCGGCACAGATACGCAGTATTTT	CASSLFGTDTQYF
-	TRBV4-2	TRBJ2-1	TRBD1	TGTGCCAGCAGCGCAAGATCATTCGGACAGGAGTACAATGAGCAGTTCTTC	CASSARSFGQEYNEQFF
-	TRBV2	TRBJ1-5	TRBD1	TGTGCCAGCAGTCCTCCGGGACAGCGCAATCAGCCCCAGCATTTT	CASSPPGQRNQPQHF
-	TRBV25-1	TRBJ1-1	-	TGTGCCAGCAGTCACTCTGACGGGACGACAACTTTCTTT	CASSHSDGTTTFF
once	TRBV28	TRBJ1-2	-	TGTGCCAGCAGTTTGAGTGGGGGGGTTGATGGCTACACCTTC	CASSLSGGVDGYTF
-	TRBV5-1	TRBJ1-2	TRBD1	TGCGCCAGCAGCCCGGGGACAGGGCGGTATGGCTACACCTTC	CASSPGTGRYGYTF
-	TRBV6-1	TRBJ1-2	-	TGTGCCAGCAGTGTTGAGTTCCAGTTTGGTGGAGGCTACACCTTC	CASSVEFQFGGGYTF
-	TRBV11-3	TRBJ1-1	-	TGTGCCAGCAGCCGTGCAGGGAACACTGAAGCTTTCTTT	CASSRAGNTEAFF
-	TRBV4-2	TRBJ2-1	-	TGTGCCAGCAGCCAAGATAAAATCCTCTCCTACAATGAGCAGTTCTTC	CASSQDKILSYNEQFF
-	TRBV7-2	TRBJ2-1	TRBD1	TGTGCCAGCACCCAACAGGGGGCCTACAATGAGCAGTTCTTC	CASTQQGAYNEQFF
-	TRBV5-1	TRBJ1-2	-	TGCGCCAGCAGCCCTAGCGTCGGGCAGGACAACTATGGCTACACCTTC	CASSPSVGQDNYGYTF
-	TRBV25-1	TRBJ2-1	-	TGTGCCAGCAGAGAGCTGGGAGGAGGCGATGAGCAGTTCTTC	CASRELGGGDEQFF
-	TRBV18	TRBJ1-2	-	TGTGCCAGCTCACCAATAACAGGTTTACGCTATGGCTACACCTTC	CASSPITGLRYGYTF
once	TRBV11-2	TRBJ2-7	-	TGTGCCAGCAGCGTAGATGGGCCCGGGACCGTGACAAACTACGAGCAGTACTTC	CASSVDGPGTVTNYEQYF
-	TRBV5-6	TRBJ1-3	-	TGTGCCAGCAGCCTACGGGGACCCGGAAACACCATACATTTT	CASSLRGPGNTIHF
-	TRBV5-4	TRBJ2-7	TRBD1	TGTGCCAGCAGCCAACCGGGACAGAAGGCCTACGAGCAGTACTTC	CASSQPGQKAYEQYF
-	TRBV7-9	TRBJ2-5	-	TGTGCCAGCAGCTTAGTGTTGGGGGACGGGGAGACCCAGTACTTC	CASSLVLGDGETQYF
-	TRBV18	TRBJ1-3	-	TGTGCCAGCTCACCACGGGCACTAACCGCTGGAAACACCATATATTTT	CASSPRALTAGNTIYF
-	TRBV5-1	TRBJ1-1	-	TGCGCCAGCAGCCCTGAAGGGGCCACCTGGAACACTGAAGCTTTCTTT	CASSPEGATWNTEAFF
-	TRBV21-1	TRBJ1-1	-	TGTGCCAGCAGCTTAGCGGGCAGCCACACTGAAGCTTTCTTT	CASSLAGSHTEAFF
once	TRBV15	TRBJ2-5	-	TGTGCCACCAGCAGAGGTCGCCGTGAGACCCAGTACTTC	CATSRGRRETQYF
-	TRBV7-9	TRBJ2-1	-	TGCGCCAGCAGCTTAGTCCCAGAGGCCTACAATGAGCAGTTCTTC	CASSLVPEAYNEQFF
once	TRBV5-5	TRBJ2-5	-	TGTGCCAGCAGCTTTTGGCCCATCCAAGAGACCCAGTACTTC	CASSFWPIQETQYF
-	TRBV27	TRBJ2-7	TRBD2	TGTGCCAGCAGCGGGACTACTGACTACGAGCAGTACTTC	CASSGTTDYEQYF
few	TRBV11-2	TRBJ2-7	-	TGTGCCAGCAGCAGAACGGACCGCGGGTACGAGCAGTACTTC	CASSRTDRGYEQYF
once	TRBV30	TRBJ1-2	TRBD1	TGTGCCTGGACCAATCCCGGGACAGGGCGGCTTCCTTATGGCTACACCTTC	CAWTNPGTGRLPYGYTF
many	TRBV13	TRBJ1-1	-	TGTGCCAGCAGCTCGGGCCTTCATAACGGGGGGACTGAAGCTTTCTTT	CASSSGLHNGGTEAFF
once	TRBV6-4	TRBJ2-2	-	TGTGCCAGCAGTGCACAGAGCACCGGGGAGCTGTTTTTT	CASSAQSTGELFF
few	TRBV5-1	TRBJ1-1	-	TGCGCCAGCAGGGGGCGGTGGACTGAAGCTTTCTTT	CASRGRWTEAFF
once	TRBV7-2	TRBJ2-3	TRBD1	TGTGCCAGCAGCTGGGTCGGACAGGGGGCCGGGGATACGCAGTATTTT	CASSWVGQGAGDTQYF
few	TRBV30	TRBJ1-1	-	TGTGCCTGGAGTATGGGGCTCTCGAGCGCTGAAGCTTTCTTT	CAWSMGLSSAEAFF
-	TRBV23-1	TRBJ1-1	TRBD1	TGCGCCAGCAGTCAATCATTGGACAGGGTTAACACTGAAGCTTTCTTT	CASSQSLDRVNTEAFF
few	TRBV19	TRBJ2-3	-	TGTGCCAGTAGTATTCGTCCAGATACGCAGTATTTT	CASSIRPDTQYF
-	TRBV5-1	TRBJ2-1	TRBD1	TGCGCCAGCAGCCCAGGGACAGGGTCCCAAGAGCAGTTCTTC	CASSPGTGSQEQFF
-	TRBV4-1	TRBJ2-7	TRBD2	TGCGCCAGCAGCCAACACGGACTAGCGGGGGATGAGCAGTACTTC	CASSQHGLAGDEQYF
-	TRBV6-6	TRBJ2-3	TRBD2	TGTGCCAGCAGTTACCAGCGGGATCTCCCAGATACGCAGTATTTT	CASSYQRDLPDTQYF
-	TRBV9	TRBJ2-1	-	TGTGCCAGCAGCCCAAGACTGGCCAATGAGCAGTTCTTC	CASSPRLANEQFF
-	TRBV7-2	TRBJ2-3	TRBD2	TGTGCCAGCAGCTTAGGACTAGCGGGAGGACTATACACAGATACGCAGTATTTT	CASSLGLAGGLYTDTQYF
-	TRBV9	TRBJ1-3	-	TGTGCCAGCAGCCCTAATTGGGACCAAGGGAACACCATATATTTT	CASSPNWDQGNTIYF
many	TRBV7-9	TRBJ2-7	TRBD2	TGTGCCAGCAGCCCGAAGCGGGACTACGAGCAGTACTTC	CASSPKRDYEQYF
-	TRBV2	TRBJ2-3	-	TGTGCCAGCAGTGACGGGGTTGCAGATACGCAGTATTTT	CASSDGVADTQYF
-	TRBV11-2	TRBJ2-7	TRBD2	TGTGCCAGCAGCGCTAGACTAGCGGGAGTAAGGAGGGAGAACTTC	CASSARLAGVRRENF
-	TRBV2	TRBJ2-6	-	TGTGCCAGCAGTGAATTTAGGTCTGGGGCCAACGTCCTGACTTTC	CASSEFRSGANVLTF
-	TRBV11-2	TRBJ2-5	-	TGTGCCAGCAGGAGGGAGGGGGCGCAAGAGACCCAGTACTTC	CASRREGAQETQYF
-	TRBV10-2	TRBJ2-3	TRBD2	TGCGCCAGCGGCCCGGGACTAGCGGGAGGTACTTTAGATACGCAGTATTTT	CASGPGLAGGTLDTQYF
-	TRBV10-3	TRBJ1-2	-	TGTGCCATCAGTGGAAGCGACAGCAACTATGGCTACACCTTC	CAISGSDSNYGYTF
-	TRBV2	TRBJ1-5	-	TGTGCCAGCAGTGAATCCCGGGGGTCCCGGCCCCAGCATTTT	CASSESRGSRPQHF